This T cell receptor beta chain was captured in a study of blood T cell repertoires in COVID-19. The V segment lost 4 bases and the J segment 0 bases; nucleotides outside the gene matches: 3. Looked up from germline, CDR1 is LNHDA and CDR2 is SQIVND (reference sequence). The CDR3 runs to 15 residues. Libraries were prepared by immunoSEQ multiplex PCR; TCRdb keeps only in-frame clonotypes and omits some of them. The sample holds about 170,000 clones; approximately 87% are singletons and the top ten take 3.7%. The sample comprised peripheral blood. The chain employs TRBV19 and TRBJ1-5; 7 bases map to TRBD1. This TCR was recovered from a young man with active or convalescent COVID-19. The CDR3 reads CASSRGQRSNQPQHF. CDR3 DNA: TGTGCCAGTAGTAGGGGACAGCGTAGCAATCAGCCCCAGCATTTT.